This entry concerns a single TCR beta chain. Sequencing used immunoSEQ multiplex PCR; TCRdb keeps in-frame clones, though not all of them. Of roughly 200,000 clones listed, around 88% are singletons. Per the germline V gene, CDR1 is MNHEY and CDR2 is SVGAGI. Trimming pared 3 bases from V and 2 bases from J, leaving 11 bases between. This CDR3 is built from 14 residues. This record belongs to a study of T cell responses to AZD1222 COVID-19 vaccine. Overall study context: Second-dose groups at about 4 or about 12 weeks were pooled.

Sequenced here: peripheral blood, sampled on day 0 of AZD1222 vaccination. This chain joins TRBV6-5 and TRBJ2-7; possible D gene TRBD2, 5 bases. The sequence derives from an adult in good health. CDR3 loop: CASSYRTETYEQYF. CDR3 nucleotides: TGTGCCAGCAGTTATCGGACTGAAACCTACGAGCAGTACTTC.